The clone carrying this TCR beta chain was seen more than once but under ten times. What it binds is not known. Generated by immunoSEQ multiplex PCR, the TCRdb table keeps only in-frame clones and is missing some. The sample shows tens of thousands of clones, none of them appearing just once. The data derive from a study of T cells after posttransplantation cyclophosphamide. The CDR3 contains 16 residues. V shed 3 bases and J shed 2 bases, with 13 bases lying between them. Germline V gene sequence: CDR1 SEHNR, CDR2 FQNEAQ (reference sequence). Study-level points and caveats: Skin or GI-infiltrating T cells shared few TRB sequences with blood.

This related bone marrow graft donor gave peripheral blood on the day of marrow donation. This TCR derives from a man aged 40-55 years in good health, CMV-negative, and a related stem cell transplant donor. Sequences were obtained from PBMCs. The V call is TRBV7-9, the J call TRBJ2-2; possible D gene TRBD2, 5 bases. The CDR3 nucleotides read TGTGCCAGCAGCTTTGTGCGGGCCCTCAACACCGGGGAGCTGTTTTTT. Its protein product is CASSFVRALNTGELFF.